The 25 T cell receptor beta chains below all came from one sample that was sequenced in a study of blood T cell repertoires in COVID-19. Assay used: immunoSEQ multiplex PCR; TCRdb lists only in-frame clones, some missing. The sample has some 300,000 clones, about 87% seen once. The sample comprised peripheral blood. Receptors originate from a woman between 50 and 59 years old with COVID-19, enrolled during active disease.

The chain combines TRBV19 with TRBJ1-1; D remains unclear. Trimming stripped 2 bases from V and 3 bases from J, with 10 bases between. The CDR3 consists of 14 residues. CDR1 LNHDA and CDR2 SQIVND come from the germline V gene (reference sequence). CDR3 protein: CASSIPSLDTEAFF. The CDR3 nucleotides read TGTGCCAGTAGTATACCCTCTCTAGACACTGAAGCTTTCTTT. Full variable domain (rest looked up from reference TRBV19 and TRBJ1-1): DGGITQSPKYLFRKEGQNVTLSCEQNLNHDAMYWYRQDPGQGLRLIYYSQIVNDFQKGDIAEGYSVSREKKESFPLTVTSAQKNPTAFYLCASSIPSLDTEAFFGQGTRLTVV.

The chain links TRBV6-4 to TRBJ2-7; D might be TRBD1 (6 bases). The CDR3 is 12 amino acids. Trimming stripped 7 bases from V and 4 bases from J, with 11 bases between. Per the germline V gene, CDR1 is MRHNA and CDR2 is SNTAGT. The DNA for the CDR3 is TGTGCCAGCACCCAACAGGGTTACGAGCAGTACTTC. Translating it yields CASTQQGYEQYF.

This clone was found once. The CDR3 reads CASSEYRGETEAFF. The DNA of the CDR3 is TGTGCCAGCAGTGAATACCGGGGAGAGACTGAAGCTTTCTTT. V is TRBV25-1 and J is TRBJ1-1, with D uncertain. The germline gives CDR1 MGHDK, CDR2 SYGVNS. The ends were cut back, 0 bases at V and 5 bases at J, with 10 bases in the middle. CDR3 length: 14 residues.

The chain recombines TRBV29-1 with TRBJ1-1, with D tentatively TRBD1 (6 bases). The germline V gene has CDR1 SQVTM and CDR2 ANQGSEA. CDR3 size: 16 residues. The germline V and J ends were trimmed by 7 bases and 6 bases, with 27 bases remaining between them. CDR3 nucleotide sequence: TGCAGCGCACTTGCCTCCTTAAAACAGGGAATCCCTGAAGCTTTCTTT. Translation gives CSALASLKQGIPEAFF.

This clone was detected once. The chain combines TRBV5-1 with TRBJ2-5, with 12 nucleotides matching TRBD2. This CDR3 region has 14 residues. CDR1 and CDR2 (germline): SGHRS, YFSETQ. Trimming removed 5 bases from V and 3 bases from J; junction bases left unmatched: 2. The CDR3 spells CASRRLAGEETQYF. In DNA form, the CDR3 reads TGCGCCAGCAGAAGACTAGCGGGGGAAGAGACCCAGTACTTC.

This clone was picked up one time. The rearrangement uses TRBV5-1 and TRBJ2-2; TRBD2 agrees at 11 bases. With V trimmed by 4 bases and J by 0 bases, 5 bases remained unmatched. CDR1 is SGHRS, CDR2 YFSETQ, per germline. The CDR3 spans 17 residues. CDR3 DNA sequence: TGCGCCAGCAGCATAGGACTAGCGGGCGCGAACACCGGGGAGCTGTTTTTT. Protein sequence: CASSIGLAGANTGELFF.

The J gene is TRBJ1-1, the V gene TRBV5-1, with 10 bases aligning to TRBD1. CDR1 is SGHRS, CDR2 YFSETQ, per germline. V trimming: 0 bases; J trimming: 11 bases; junction bases outside the gene matches: 4. The CDR3 runs 13 residues. The CDR3 loop reads CASSLAGTGVAFF. Written as DNA, the CDR3 is TGCGCCAGCAGCTTGGCTGGGACAGGGGTGGCTTTCTTT. Looking up the rest from reference TRBV5-1 and TRBJ1-1 gives the full variable domain: KAGVTQTPRYLIKTRGQQVTLSCSPISGHRSVSWYQQTPGQGLQFLFEYFSETQRNKGNFPGRFSGRQFSNSRSEMNVSTLELGDSALYLCASSLAGTGVAFFGQGTRLTVV.

The gene calls are TRBV11-3 and TRBJ1-1, with TRBD1 matching 7 bases. This CDR3 has 15 amino acids. Germline V gene lookup returns CDR1 SGHNT and CDR2 YENEEA. V dropped 5 bases and J dropped 0; count of bases not matched to a gene: 6. The CDR3 DNA is TGTGCCAGCAGCCCTGGGACAGTTATGAACACTGAAGCTTTCTTT. Its translation: CASSPGTVMNTEAFF. Supplemented by reference TRBV11-3 and TRBJ1-1, the full variable domain reads EAGVVQSPRYKIIEKKQPVAFWCNPISGHNTLYWYLQNLGQGPELLIRYENEEAVDDSQLPKDRFSAERLKGVDSTLKIQPAELGDSAVYLCASSPGTVMNTEAFFGQGTRLTVV.

The chain links TRBV29-1 to TRBJ2-1, with TRBD2 identical over 8 bases. The CDR3 length is 16 residues. Germline V gene sequence: CDR1 SQVTM, CDR2 ANQGSEA. With 3 bases clipped from V and 1 base from J, the junction kept 8 bases outside the gene matches. DNA for the CDR3: TGCAGCGTTGAGTTTTCCAGCGGGAGTTCCTACAATGAGCAGTTCTTC. Its protein product is CSVEFSSGSSYNEQFF.

The chain uses TRBV15 and TRBJ2-3; a possible D gene is TRBD2 (5 bases). CDR3 length: 13 residues. The germline V gene has CDR1 LNHNV and CDR2 YYDKDF (reference sequence). V lost 4 bases and J lost 4, with 9 bases in between. The CDR3 coding sequence is TGTGCCACCAGCACCCGGACTCCAGATACGCAGTATTTT. This encodes CATSTRTPDTQYF. The full variable domain, with the rest looked up from reference TRBV15 and TRBJ2-3, is DAMVIQNPRYQVTQFGKPVTLSCSQTLNHNVMYWYQQKSSQAPKLLFHYYDKDFNNEADTPDNFQSRRPNTSFCFLDIRSPGLGDTAMYLCATSTRTPDTQYFGPGTRLTVL.

This chain connects TRBV19 to TRBJ2-7, with D unclear. The CDR3 is 13 residues long. The V and J ends lost 3 bases and 1 base respectively, with 7 bases between them. The germline V gene has CDR1 LNHDA and CDR2 SQIVND (reference sequence). The CDR3 coding sequence is TGTGCCAGTAGTATGGGCAGTTCCTACGAGCAGTACTTC. As protein: CASSMGSSYEQYF.

The chain recombines TRBV18 with TRBJ2-7; D gene unclear. Per the germline V gene, CDR1 is KGHSH and CDR2 is LQKENI. Trimming removed 2 bases from V and 2 bases from J, with 16 bases in between. This CDR3 is 16 amino acids long. The CDR3 DNA reads TGTGCCAGCTCACCATTCGCCCAAATCCCTACCTACGAGCAGTACTTC. It yields the protein CASSPFAQIPTYEQYF.

This clone was seen just once. In DNA form, the CDR3 reads TGTGCCAGTGGAGGCGGAACTGGGGCCAACGTCCTGACTTTC. Amino acid sequence: CASGGGTGANVLTF. The chain is built from TRBV6-5 and TRBJ2-6; TRBD2 is a possible D gene (5 bases). The CDR3 extends over 14 amino acids. V was shortened by 9 bases and J by 2 bases, with 11 bases between the two germline ends. Germline CDR1 and CDR2: MNHEY and SVGAGI.

This rearrangement joins TRBV9 to TRBJ2-5; 10 bases are a match to TRBD1. J was trimmed by 2 bases and V by 4 bases; bases with no gene match: 5. The CDR3 contains 15 residues. Germline lookup yields CDR1 SGDLS and CDR2 YYNGEE. Here the CDR3 reads CASSTRTGGQETQYF. The CDR3 DNA is TGTGCCAGCAGCACAAGGACAGGGGGGCAAGAGACCCAGTACTTC. Full variable domain (rest looked up from reference TRBV9 and TRBJ2-5): DSGVTQTPKHLITATGQRVTLRCSPRSGDLSVYWYQQSLDQGLQFLIQYYNGEERAKGNILERFSAQQFPDLHSELNLSSLELGDSALYFCASSTRTGGQETQYFGPGTRLLVL.

The CDR3 coding sequence is TGTGCCAGCAGCCAAGGCCGAGGCACTGAAGCTTTCTTT. This gives the protein CASSQGRGTEAFF. The chain joins TRBV14 to TRBJ1-1; D not resolved. Trimming left V 1 base short and J 4 bases short, with 7 bases between. The germline CDR1 and CDR2 sequences are SGHDN and FVKESK. This CDR3 region has 13 residues.

The V and J genes are TRBV7-9 and TRBJ2-5; D is unclear. V was clipped by 2 bases and J by 4 bases, with 11 bases between them. Germline CDR1 is SEHNR and CDR2 is FQNEAQ (reference sequence). The CDR3 runs to 14 residues. The CDR3 DNA reads TGTGCCAGCAGCTTATCCCACGGAGCAGAGACCCAGTACTTC. This gives the protein CASSLSHGAETQYF.

V is TRBV24-1 and J is TRBJ1-4, with 11 bases aligning to TRBD1. Germline V CDR1 and CDR2: KGHDR, SFDVKD. The CDR3 covers 16 residues. V was pared by 4 bases and J by 4 bases, with 4 bases of the junction left unmatched. CDR3: CATSDHGTGGNEKLFF. CDR3 in DNA: TGTGCCACCAGTGACCACGGGACAGGGGGTAATGAAAAACTGTTTTTT.

V usage is TRBV9 and J usage is TRBJ1-6; 9 bases align to TRBD1. The CDR3 loop spans 17 amino acids. Germline trimming cut 0 bases from V and 4 bases from J; bases unmatched to any gene: 5. Germline CDR1 is SGDLS and CDR2 is YYNGEE. The CDR3 region has the DNA TGTGCCAGCAGCGTAGCTGAACAGGGGGCGTATAATTCACCCCTCCACTTT. Its translation is CASSVAEQGAYNSPLHF. Together with reference TRBV9 and TRBJ1-6, the CDR3 gives the full variable domain: DSGVTQTPKHLITATGQRVTLRCSPRSGDLSVYWYQQSLDQGLQFLIQYYNGEERAKGNILERFSAQQFPDLHSELNLSSLELGDSALYFCASSVAEQGAYNSPLHFGNGTRLTVT.

The chain links TRBV1 to TRBJ1-3; the DNA was not compared with TRBD1, the D call given in the table. TRBV1 is flagged as a pseudogene. The CDR3 runs to 19 residues. CDR3 in amino acids: CTSRAQQGLPSVGGNTIYF. The CDR3 bases are TGCACCAGCAGGGCACAACAGGGGTTACCCTCTGTGGGGGGAAACACCATATATTTT.

The sample holds a few counts of this clone. The chain employs TRBV3-1 (or the pseudogene TRBV3-2) and TRBJ2-1; D ambiguous. The CDR3 runs to 16 residues. Germline V lookup: CDR1 LGHDT, CDR2 YNNKEL (reference sequence). Trimming removed 1 base from V and 7 bases from J, with 17 bases in between. The CDR3 reads CASSQVESMLTNEQFF. CDR3 bases: TGTGCCAGCAGCCAAGTTGAGTCGATGCTCACTAATGAGCAGTTCTTC.

Note on this clone: A read error may account for a junction end that differs from germline. This same CDR3 is encoded by further DNA sequences in the sample. The chain recombines TRBV27 with TRBJ1-3, with D tentatively TRBD1 (5 bases). CDR1 and CDR2 (germline): MNHEY, SMNVEV (reference sequence). This CDR3 is 14 amino acids long. The CDR3 region has the DNA TGTGCCAGTAGTTTGCGGGGACGTGGAAACACCATATATTTT. Its protein product is CASSLRGRGNTIYF.

The CDR3 DNA sequence: TGTGCTAGTGGTTTGGACCAGGGCCGCCTCAGGAACGAAAAACTGTTTTTT. Translated, it gives CASGLDQGRLRNEKLFF. The rearrangement links TRBV12-5 to TRBJ1-4; possibly TRBD1 for D (5 bases). V was shortened by 1 base and J by 8 bases, with 20 bases between the two germline ends. CDR3 length: 17 amino acids. Germline CDR1 LGHNT, CDR2 FRNRAP.

The chain joins TRBV7-2 to TRBJ2-3; TRBD1 might be the D (5 bases). V lost 5 bases and J lost 0, with 12 bases in between. CDR1 is SGHTA, CDR2 FQGNSA, per germline. The CDR3 has 15 residues. CDR3 sequence: CASSPGFHSTDTQYF. For the CDR3, the DNA is TGTGCCAGCAGCCCAGGGTTCCATAGCACAGATACGCAGTATTTT.

The J gene is TRBJ1-5, the V gene TRBV19; D might be TRBD1 (6 bases). The CDR3 totals 13 residues. V lost 6 bases and J 4 bases, leaving 10 bases between the germline ends. Germline CDR1 LNHDA, CDR2 SQIVND (reference sequence). The CDR3 DNA is TGTGCCAGTAGGCCGGGACAAAATCAGCCCCAGCATTTT. It is translated as CASRPGQNQPQHF.

The chain links TRBV14 to TRBJ1-1, with D hard to call. V shed 3 bases and J shed 0 bases, with 11 bases lying between them. The CDR3 totals 15 residues. CDR1 and CDR2 (germline): SGHDN, FVKESK. The CDR3 DNA reads TGTGCCAGCAGCCAGATAGTAGAGATGAACACTGAAGCTTTCTTT. This translates into CASSQIVEMNTEAFF.